A selection of T cell receptor beta chains follows, all from one sample in a study of CD8 T cells in Susac syndrome. TCRdb redid the calling of the immunoSEQ multiplex PCR reads with MiXCR, one entry per CDR3 protein. There are 150,000 to 160,000 distinct CDR3 sequences in the sample; about 94% occur only once, and about 0.19% lies in the top ten. Sequencing used CD8+ T cells from PBMCs. The receptors shown here come from a human donor with multiple sclerosis. Each CDR3 is given with its conserved first and last residue. A D gene is named only where the DNA matches it firmly. The size entry is marked missing in some rows and otherwise reads once, few, many or a size class.

clone size	V gene	D gene	J gene	CDR3 protein	CDR3 DNA
NA	TRBV7-9	NA	TRBJ2-1	CASSPGGGRGEQFF	TGTGCCAGCAGCCCAGGTGGGGGCCGAGGTGAGCAGTTCTTC
NA	TRBV29-1	NA	TRBJ2-3	CSIAGESTDTQYF	TGCAGCATTGCTGGGGAGAGTACAGATACGCAGTATTTT
NA	TRBV9	TRBD1	TRBJ1-6	CASPRDRDIYNSPLHF	TGTGCCAGCCCCCGGGACAGGGACATCTATAATTCACCCCTCCACTTT
NA	TRBV4-1	NA	TRBJ1-5	CASSSRTVNQPQHF	TGCGCCAGCAGCTCCAGGACAGTCAATCAGCCCCAGCATTTT
once	TRBV7-2	NA	TRBJ2-1	CASSLRGGPTYNEQFF	TGTGCCAGCAGCTTAAGGGGGGGGCCCACCTACAATGAGCAGTTCTTC
NA	TRBV19	NA	TRBJ1-1	CASSPSLGVNTEAFF	TGTGCCAGTAGTCCCTCGCTGGGGGTGAACACTGAAGCTTTCTTT
NA	TRBV6-2/TRBV6-3	NA	TRBJ1-1	CASSYRDTINTEAFF	TGTGCCAGCAGTTACCGAGATACTATTAACACTGAAGCTTTCTTT
NA	TRBV6-2/TRBV6-3	TRBD1	TRBJ1-6	CASSPKTGRNSPLHF	TGTGCCAGCAGTCCGAAGACAGGGAGAAATTCACCCCTCCACTTT
once	TRBV9	NA	TRBJ1-2	CASSTTPDGQNYGYTF	TGTGCCAGCAGCACTACTCCGGACGGGCAGAACTATGGCTACACCTTC
NA	TRBV6-6	NA	TRBJ2-5	CASSYSQGRETQYF	TGTGCCAGCAGTTACTCACAGGGTAGGGAGACCCAGTACTTC
NA	TRBV2	TRBD2	TRBJ2-1	CASRGTSGGHYNEQFF	TGTGCCAGCCGTGGGACTAGCGGGGGACATTACAATGAGCAGTTCTTC
NA	TRBV9	NA	TRBJ1-1	CASSVAMNTEAFF	TGTGCCAGCAGCGTAGCCATGAACACTGAAGCTTTCTTT
NA	TRBV7-9	NA	TRBJ2-3	CASSLSGTMGTDTQYF	TGTGCCAGCAGCTTAAGCGGAACAATGGGGACAGATACGCAGTATTTT
NA	TRBV7-3	NA	TRBJ2-1	CASSPAKQPLFF	TGTGCCAGCAGCCCCGCGAAACAGCCCTTGTTCTTC
NA	TRBV7-9	NA	TRBJ1-3	CASSLWSGVRLDSGNTIYF	TGTGCCAGCAGCTTATGGTCGGGTGTGAGGCTCGACTCTGGAAACACCATATATTTT
NA	TRBV29-1	TRBD1	TRBJ1-2	CSVEATLDRLPYGYTF	TGCAGCGTTGAAGCGACATTGGACAGGCTTCCCTATGGCTACACCTTC
NA	TRBV15	NA	TRBJ2-5	CATRTQGWIETQYF	TGTGCCACCCGTACTCAGGGGTGGATCGAGACCCAGTACTTC
NA	TRBV14	NA	TRBJ1-1	CASSPPNRANTEAFF	TGTGCCAGCAGCCCCCCCAACCGGGCCAACACTGAAGCTTTCTTT
NA	TRBV29-1	NA	TRBJ2-2	CSGSGGNTGELFF	TGCAGCGGGTCAGGAGGGAACACCGGGGAGCTGTTTTTT
NA	TRBV15	NA	TRBJ2-1	CATSRDSGEEFF	TGTGCCACCAGCAGAGATTCGGGGGAGGAGTTCTTC
NA	TRBV9	NA	TRBJ2-7	CASTSGASDYEQYF	TGTGCCAGCACCTCGGGGGCCTCAGACTACGAGCAGTACTTC
NA	TRBV29-1	NA	TRBJ2-5	CSVDLVSRQETQYF	TGCAGCGTTGATTTAGTGTCCAGGCAAGAGACCCAGTACTTC
once	TRBV28	TRBD1	TRBJ1-5	CASSYRGQGLQPQHF	TGTGCCAGCAGTTACCGCGGACAGGGGCTCCAGCCCCAGCATTTT
NA	TRBV7-9	NA	TRBJ1-6	CASSFGENSPLHF	TGTGCCAGCAGCTTCGGGGAAAACTCACCCCTCCACTTT
NA	TRBV6-2/TRBV6-3	NA	TRBJ2-4	CASSHRGLAKNIQYF	TGTGCCAGCAGCCACAGGGGACTAGCCAAAAACATTCAGTACTTC
NA	TRBV9	NA	TRBJ2-5	CASSVGDGETQYF	TGTGCCAGCAGCGTAGGGGACGGAGAGACCCAGTACTTC
NA	TRBV13	NA	TRBJ1-2	CASSLAGGYGYTF	TGTGCCAGCAGCTTAGCCGGAGGATACGGCTACACCTTC
once	TRBV7-9	NA	TRBJ2-3	CASSLEGLPDTQYF	TGTGCCAGCAGCTTAGAGGGTCTGCCAGATACGCAGTATTTT
NA	TRBV6-1	NA	TRBJ2-5	CASRLDAPGTQYF	TGTGCCAGCAGGCTAGATGCTCCTGGGACCCAGTACTTC
NA	TRBV28	NA	TRBJ1-1	CASSAGVATEVFF	TGTGCCAGCAGCGCGGGGGTAGCAACTGAAGTTTTCTTT
NA	TRBV27	NA	TRBJ2-4	CASSFGSNVAKNIQYF	TGTGCCAGCAGTTTCGGAAGTAATGTAGCCAAAAACATTCAGTACTTC
NA	TRBV20-1	NA	TRBJ2-7	CSARDRDRTYYEQYF	TGCAGTGCTAGAGATCGGGACCGAACGTACTACGAGCAGTACTTC
NA	TRBV7-9	NA	TRBJ2-5	CASSLPRMEFQETQYF	TGTGCCAGCAGCTTACCTCGGATGGAGTTCCAAGAGACCCAGTACTTC
NA	TRBV27	NA	TRBJ2-1	CASMRAGSYNEQFF	TGTGCCAGCATGCGGGCCGGTTCCTACAATGAGCAGTTCTTC
NA	TRBV2	NA	TRBJ1-2	CASRGDVLRGYTF	TGTGCCAGCAGGGGGGACGTCTTGCGCGGCTACACCTTC
NA	TRBV30	NA	TRBJ2-7	CAWSGDSYEQYF	TGTGCCTGGAGCGGCGACAGCTACGAGCAGTACTTC
NA	TRBV20-1	NA	TRBJ2-3	CSASGRTHRRMGTDTQYF	TGCAGTGCTAGTGGGAGGACCCATAGGCGTATGGGCACAGATACGCAGTATTTT
NA	TRBV2	NA	TRBJ2-3	CASPRGNTDTQYF	TGTGCCAGCCCTCGGGGAAACACAGATACGCAGTATTTT
NA	TRBV7-9	NA	TRBJ2-5	CASRGPQQETQYF	TGTGCCAGCAGGGGCCCCCAACAAGAGACCCAGTACTTC
NA	TRBV14	NA	TRBJ2-3	CASSQDSRVGTDTQYF	TGTGCCAGCAGCCAAGATAGCAGGGTTGGAACAGATACGCAGTATTTT
NA	TRBV9	NA	TRBJ2-1	CASSLLRHPIF	TGTGCCAGCAGTCTCCTAAGACATCCCATCTTC